The 26 T cell receptor beta chains in this list originate from one sample, sequenced in a study of CD8 T cells in Susac syndrome. cDNA came from about 0.5 to 1 ug RNA primed by random hexamers. One entry per CDR3 protein, called by TCRdb with MiXCR from the immunoSEQ multiplex PCR reads. This sample yields fewer than 350,000 distinct CDR3 sequences, of which under 95% are seen a single time; roughly 0.07% belongs to the top ten. Sequenced: CD4+ T cells from PBMCs. Receptors originate from a human donor with multiple sclerosis.

The chain uses TRBV5-1 and TRBJ1-1; possible D gene TRBD1, 5 bases. Looked up from germline, CDR1 is SGHRS and CDR2 is YFSETQ. Trimming pared 0 bases from V and 8 bases from J, leaving 11 bases between. The CDR3 covers 13 residues. The DNA for the CDR3 is TGCGCCAGCAGCTTGGCCGGGGGGAACGAAGCTTTCTTT. Translated: CASSLAGGNEAFF.

This clonotype was counted a single time. This chain joins TRBV6-5 and TRBJ2-7; TRBD2 is a possible D gene (6 bases). CDR1 is MNHEY and CDR2 is SVGAGI in the germline V gene. The CDR3 has 15 amino acids. The V and J ends lost 8 bases and 4 bases respectively, with 21 bases between them. This chain's CDR3 is CASGSRHSGDYEQYF. Written as DNA, the CDR3 is TGTGCCAGCGGGTCCCGGCACTCGGGGGATTACGAGCAGTACTTC.

V is TRBV7-3 and J is TRBJ2-7; tentative D call: TRBD2 (6 bases). Per the germline V gene, CDR1 is SGHTA and CDR2 is FQGTGA. The CDR3 loop spans 15 amino acids. Trimming took off 2 bases at V and 4 bases at J, with 15 bases between the two ends. CDR3: CASSLSREAAYEQYF. The CDR3 nucleotides read TGTGCCAGCAGCTTATCAAGGGAGGCGGCTTACGAGCAGTACTTC.

The chain has TRBV7-2 and TRBJ2-3; D gene unclear. CDR1 is SGHTA and CDR2 is FQGNSA in the germline V gene. With 6 bases removed from V and 6 bases from J, the gap between germline ends came to 7 bases. The CDR3 is made up of 11 amino acids. The CDR3 loop is CASRQGDTQYF. DNA for the CDR3: TGTGCCAGCAGGCAAGGGGATACGCAGTATTTT. The variable domain in full, with the rest retrieved from reference TRBV7-2 and TRBJ2-3, is GAGVSQSPSNKVTEKGKDVELRCDPISGHTALYWYRQSLGQGLEFLIYFQGNSAPDKSGLPSDRFSAERTGGSVSTLTIQRTQQEDSAVYLCASRQGDTQYFGPGTRLTVL.

CDR3 bases: TGTGCCAGCAGCTTAGGTGCCAGGGGAAATGAGCAGTTCTTC. This sequence encodes CASSLGARGNEQFF. The J gene is TRBJ2-1, the V gene TRBV7-8; TRBD1 is a possible D gene (6 bases). CDR1 is SGHVS and CDR2 is FQNEAQ in the germline V gene. The germline V and J ends were trimmed by 1 base and 7 bases, with 11 bases remaining between them. The CDR3 is 14 residues long.

This clonotype was observed a single time. CDR3 DNA sequence: TGTGCCAGCAGCTTCACTCCGATGGAGGGGGAGCAGTTCTTC. It encodes CASSFTPMEGEQFF. The chain has TRBV7-3 and TRBJ2-1; TRBD2 might be the D (6 bases). Per germline, CDR1 SGHTA and CDR2 FQGTGA. The CDR3 is 14 amino acids. Trimming took off 3 bases at V and 10 bases at J, with 16 bases between the two ends.

This clonotype was recorded only once. V gene TRBV7-6 combines with J gene TRBJ2-1, with 7 bases that match TRBD1. This CDR3 is built from 17 residues. V trimming: 3 bases; J trimming: 2 bases; junction bases outside the gene matches: 10. Germline V gene lookup returns CDR1 SGHVS and CDR2 FNYEAQ. The chain's CDR3 is CASSLIGGQLTYNEQFF. The CDR3 DNA reads as TGTGCCAGCAGCTTGATAGGGGGACAGCTCACCTACAATGAGCAGTTCTTC.

The chain employs TRBV4-3 and TRBJ2-3; no definite D call. Germline lookup yields CDR1 LGHNA and CDR2 YSLEER. The CDR3 runs 18 residues. With 6 bases removed from V and 1 base from J, the gap between germline ends came to 23 bases. The CDR3 protein is CASSQFLTGVDGTDTQYF. CDR3 DNA sequence: TGCGCCAGCAGTCAATTCCTGACCGGAGTGGACGGCACAGATACGCAGTATTTT.

V usage is TRBV30 and J usage is TRBJ2-2, with no clear D. Trimming pared 7 bases from V and 0 bases from J, leaving 18 bases between. Germline CDR1 reads GTSNPN; CDR2 reads SVGIG (reference sequence). The CDR3 is 16 residues long. CDR3 bases: TGTGCCTCTGCGAAAGGGTCTACTCCGAACACCGGGGAGCTGTTTTTT. Translated, it gives CASAKGSTPNTGELFF.

This chain links TRBV12-3 or TRBV12-4 with TRBJ1-5; D gene unclear. V lost 3 bases to trimming and J lost 4 bases, with 13 bases between them. The length of the CDR3 is 15 residues. The chain's CDR3 is CASSFVGQVNQPQHF. CDR3 coding DNA: TGTGCCAGCAGTTTCGTCGGCCAAGTTAATCAGCCCCAGCATTTT.

This chain uses TRBV6-2 or TRBV6-3 with TRBJ1-5, with 7 bases matching TRBD1. The junction had 9 bases not matched to a gene; V was cut back by 6 bases and J by 4 bases. Germline V CDR1 and CDR2: MNHEY, SVGEGT. This CDR3 is 15 amino acids long. This CDR3 reads CASRNSGTANQPQHF. The CDR3 DNA is TGTGCCAGCAGGAACTCCGGGACAGCTAATCAGCCCCAGCATTTT.

This chain uses TRBV4-3 with TRBJ2-2; 13 bases are shared with TRBD2. Looked up from germline, CDR1 is LGHNA and CDR2 is YSLEER. The trim removed 4 bases at V and 2 bases at J, leaving 7 bases unmatched. The CDR3 extends over 18 amino acids. CDR3 nucleotide sequence: TGCGCCAGCAGCCCTGGACTAGCGGGAGCCGCCAACACCGGGGAGCTGTTTTTT. It encodes CASSPGLAGAANTGELFF.

This chain joins TRBV29-1 and TRBJ1-2; a weak D match, TRBD1 (5 bases). Trimming removed 6 bases at V and 6 bases at J, with 17 bases between. CDR1 SQVTM and CDR2 ANQGSEA come from the germline V gene. The CDR3 totals 13 residues. The CDR3 sequence: CSVSGTSKDGYTF. DNA of the CDR3: TGCAGCGTCTCCGGGACCTCGAAGGATGGCTACACCTTC.

This chain links TRBV27 with TRBJ2-7; the D gene is possibly TRBD2 (6 bases). V was trimmed by 7 bases and J by 7 bases, leaving 11 bases between them. The CDR3 covers 11 residues. Germline V gene lookup returns CDR1 MNHEY and CDR2 SMNVEV (reference sequence). For the CDR3, the DNA is TGTGCCAGCAAGCTCCGGGGGGAGCAGTACTTC. It specifies CASKLRGEQYF.

J is TRBJ2-5 and V is TRBV30; D not resolved. This CDR3 has 12 amino acids. Germline CDR1 is GTSNPN and CDR2 is SVGIG (reference sequence). Trimming stripped 0 bases from V and 5 bases from J, with 7 bases between. CDR3 sequence (DNA): TGTGCCTGGAGTGTCTCCTCGGAGACCCAGTACTTC. As protein: CAWSVSSETQYF.

Only one count was recorded for this clonotype. The V call is TRBV5-1, the J call TRBJ2-6, with 10 bases aligning to TRBD1. The CDR3 is made up of 17 amino acids. Trimming at V came to 1 base and at J to 2 bases, leaving 3 bases not matched to a gene. Per the germline V gene, CDR1 is SGHRS and CDR2 is YFSETQ. The CDR3 reads CASSLRQGAAGANVLTF. The CDR3 coding sequence is TGCGCCAGCAGCTTGAGACAGGGGGCGGCTGGGGCCAACGTCCTGACTTTC.

The DNA for the CDR3 is TGTGCCAGCAGCTTGGGCGACAGGGACTCTGGCTACACCTTC. Encoded protein: CASSLGDRDSGYTF. This chain links TRBV5-4 with TRBJ1-2, with 7 bases aligning to TRBD1. CDR3 size: 14 residues. The germline V gene encodes CDR1 SGHNT and CDR2 YYREEE (reference sequence). The J segment lost 7 bases and the V segment lost 0 bases, leaving 6 bases of the junction unmatched.

The CDR3 sequence: CSARDRGTGDTEAFF. The CDR3 DNA reads as TGCAGTGCTAGAGATCGGGGCACAGGGGACACTGAAGCTTTCTTT. V gene TRBV20-1 combines with J gene TRBJ1-1; 7 nucleotides align to TRBD1. J lost 3 bases, V lost 0 bases, and 7 bases had no gene match. The germline gives CDR1 DFQATT, CDR2 SNEGSKA (reference sequence). This CDR3 region has 15 residues.

V gene TRBV20-1 combines with J gene TRBJ1-1; tentatively, D is TRBD1 (6 bases). V was cut by 3 bases and J by 1 base, with 15 bases left in between. Germline values: CDR1 DFQATT, CDR2 SNEGSKA (reference sequence). The CDR3 contains 15 residues. In DNA, the CDR3 is TGCAGTGCTAGTTCGCGGGGGCAAGAGAACACTGAAGCTTTCTTT. Its protein product is CSASSRGQENTEAFF.

The chain couples TRBV5-4 to TRBJ1-2, with a tentative D call TRBD1 (6 bases). CDR3 size: 14 residues. The V gene lost 4 bases and the J gene lost 5 bases, with 15 bases spanning the gap. From germline, CDR1 is SGHNT and CDR2 YYREEE (reference sequence). The CDR3 sequence: CASSVYGTSYGYTF. The CDR3 coding sequence is TGTGCCAGCAGCGTCTACGGGACATCTTATGGCTACACCTTC. Full variable domain (rest looked up from reference TRBV5-4 and TRBJ1-2): ETGVTQSPTHLIKTRGQQVTLRCSSQSGHNTVSWYQQALGQGPQFIFQYYREEENGRGNFPPRFSGLQFPNYSSELNVNALELDDSALYLCASSVYGTSYGYTFGSGTRLTVV.

The rearrangement links TRBV29-1 to TRBJ2-1, with TRBD2 matching 14 bases. V shed 4 bases, J shed 6 bases, and the junction held 11 bases outside the gene matches. This CDR3 region has 17 residues. CDR1 is SQVTM and CDR2 is ANQGSEA in the germline V gene. This CDR3 reads CSVGQPGLAGVRNEQFF. The CDR3 bases are TGCAGCGTTGGACAACCGGGACTAGCGGGAGTCCGCAATGAGCAGTTCTTC.

This chain joins TRBV29-1 and TRBJ2-2; D not certain. The CDR3 spans 13 residues. Germline CDR1 and CDR2: SQVTM and ANQGSEA. The V gene lost 7 bases and the J gene lost 1 base, with 10 bases spanning the gap. The DNA for the CDR3 is TGCAGCGCCCGGACGGAGAACACCGGGGAGCTGTTTTTT. Protein sequence: CSARTENTGELFF.

The chain couples TRBV19 to TRBJ1-5; 11 nucleotides agree with TRBD1. CDR1 is LNHDA and CDR2 is SQIVND in the germline V gene (reference sequence). V shed 2 bases, J shed 5 bases, and the junction held 5 bases outside the gene matches. The CDR3 is 16 amino acids. CDR3 sequence reads: CASSIYWDRGYQPQHF. CDR3 nucleotides: TGTGCCAGTAGTATATACTGGGACAGGGGGTATCAGCCCCAGCATTTT.

V and J are TRBV12-3 or TRBV12-4 and TRBJ1-2, with 7 bases that match TRBD1. Trimming at V came to 4 bases and at J to 4 bases, leaving 3 bases not matched to a gene. CDR3 length: 13 residues. In DNA, the CDR3 is TGTGCCAGCAGTTCAGACAGGGTCTATGGCTACACCTTC. It translates to CASSSDRVYGYTF.

V gene TRBV10-3 combines with J gene TRBJ2-7; 9 bases align to TRBD1. The CDR3 consists of 14 residues. V lost 7 bases to trimming and J lost 5 bases; unmatched junction nucleotides: 9. Per germline, CDR1 ENHRY and CDR2 SYGVKD. The CDR3 spells CAINSKGQGDEQYF. The CDR3 DNA sequence: TGTGCCATCAATTCAAAGGGACAGGGAGACGAGCAGTACTTC.

The genes are TRBV5-4 and TRBJ2-5; no clear D gene. CDR1 is SGHNT and CDR2 is YYREEE in the germline V gene (reference sequence). V lost 0 bases, J lost 4 bases, and 4 bases lay in between. This CDR3 region has 12 residues. Here the CDR3 DNA reads TGTGCCAGCAGCTTGGGCGTAGAGACCCAGTACTTC. Residues: CASSLGVETQYF.